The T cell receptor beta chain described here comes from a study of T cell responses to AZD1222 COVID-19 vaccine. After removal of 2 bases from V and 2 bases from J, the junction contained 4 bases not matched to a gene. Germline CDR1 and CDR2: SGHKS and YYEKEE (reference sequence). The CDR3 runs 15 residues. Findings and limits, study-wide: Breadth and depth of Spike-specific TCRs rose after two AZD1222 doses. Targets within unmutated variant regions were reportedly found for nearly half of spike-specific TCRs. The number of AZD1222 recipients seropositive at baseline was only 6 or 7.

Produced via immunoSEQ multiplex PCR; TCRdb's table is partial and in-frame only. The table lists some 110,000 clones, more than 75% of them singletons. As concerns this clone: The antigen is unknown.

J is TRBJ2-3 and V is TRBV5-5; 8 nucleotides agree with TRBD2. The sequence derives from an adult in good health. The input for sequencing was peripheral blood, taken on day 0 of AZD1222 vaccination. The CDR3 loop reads CASSFAGLDTDTQYF. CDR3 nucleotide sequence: TGTGCCAGCAGCTTCGCGGGACTAGACACAGATACGCAGTATTTT.